The 28 T cell receptor beta chains presented below share a single source sample, sequenced in a study of blood T cell repertoires in COVID-19. The repertoire was sequenced with immunoSEQ multiplex PCR; TCRdb's copy has only in-frame clones and lacks some. The repertoire consists of under 300,000 clones, with 80% to 90% occurring once and the leading ten covering 5% to 8%. The specimen sequenced was PBMCs or T cells enriched from blood (not recorded which). The receptor source for this set is a woman aged 45-59 years who had been exposed to COVID-19.

The V call is TRBV24-1, the J call TRBJ2-5, with D possibly TRBD1 on 6 matching bases. The ends were cut back, 4 bases at V and 6 bases at J, with 11 bases in the middle. From germline, CDR1 is KGHDR and CDR2 SFDVKD. The CDR3 consists of 13 residues. As DNA, the CDR3 is TGTGCCACCAGTGAAGCGGACAGAAAGACCCAGTACTTC. The encoded protein is CATSEADRKTQYF.

The J gene is TRBJ2-2, the V gene TRBV7-3; D unresolved. Between the trimmed V and J ends, which lost 3 bases and 2 bases, there was a span of 4 bases. Germline V lookup: CDR1 SGHTA, CDR2 FQGTGA. The CDR3 totals 13 residues. This chain's CDR3 is CASSFINTGELFF. The CDR3 nucleotides read TGTGCCAGCAGCTTTATAAACACCGGGGAGCTGTTTTTT.

The V gene is TRBV10-2, the J gene TRBJ1-1; TRBD1 might be the D (6 bases). Germline V gives CDR1 WSHSY, CDR2 SAAADI. The CDR3 is made up of 13 amino acids. Trimming stripped 4 bases from V and 4 bases from J, with 10 bases between. The CDR3 sequence: CASSVGQITEAFF. The CDR3 DNA reads TGCGCCAGCAGTGTCGGACAGATCACTGAAGCTTTCTTT.

V and J are TRBV9 and TRBJ2-2; D is unclear. Trimming removed 1 base from V and 7 bases from J, with 2 bases in between. Per germline, CDR1 SGDLS and CDR2 YYNGEE. CDR3 length: 11 amino acids. CDR3 in DNA: TGTGCCAGCAGCGTACACGGGGAGCTGTTTTTT. Amino acid sequence: CASSVHGELFF.

The J gene is TRBJ1-2, the V gene TRBV2; D might be TRBD1 (6 bases). CDR3 length: 14 residues. V lost 8 bases, J lost 1 base, and 14 bases lay in between. Germline loops: CDR1 SNHLY, CDR2 FYNNEI. CDR3 nucleotides: TGTGCCAGCCTTCTGGGGGCGAATAACTATGGCTACACCTTC. Translating gives CASLLGANNYGYTF.

The rearrangement uses TRBV5-1 and TRBJ2-5; D gene unclear. The germline V gene has CDR1 SGHRS and CDR2 YFSETQ. The CDR3 consists of 14 residues. V gave up 0 bases and J gave up 3 bases, with 9 bases separating them. CDR3 amino acids: CASSLGSWEETQYF. CDR3 DNA: TGCGCCAGCAGCTTGGGTAGCTGGGAAGAGACCCAGTACTTC.

The V and J genes are TRBV4-3 and TRBJ1-4; D gene ambiguous. This CDR3 has 14 residues. Germline V gene data show CDR1 as LGHNA and CDR2 as YSLEER. Trimming left V 4 bases short and J 5 bases short, with 11 bases between. In DNA form, the CDR3 reads TGCGCCAGCAGCCGCGGGGTTGGGAATGAAAAACTGTTTTTT. Amino acid sequence: CASSRGVGNEKLFF.

This chain joins TRBV2 and TRBJ2-4, with 9 bases lining up with TRBD2. Trimming cost V 4 bases and J 9 bases; bases outside gene matches: 7. CDR1 and CDR2 (germline): SNHLY, FYNNEI. The length of the CDR3 is 14 residues. This chain's CDR3 is CASSGGGASVIQYF. In nucleotides, the CDR3 is TGTGCCAGCAGTGGCGGGGGGGCATCCGTCATTCAGTACTTC.

The chain couples TRBV6-2 or TRBV6-3 to TRBJ1-1, with 9 bases lining up with TRBD1. Trimming at V came to 2 bases and at J to 4 bases, leaving 8 bases not matched to a gene. The germline V gene has CDR1 MNHEY and CDR2 SVGEGT. The CDR3 has 16 amino acids. CDR3 nucleotide sequence: TGTGCCAGCAGTTACGCGCTCGGGACAGGGACCACTGAAGCTTTCTTT. This encodes CASSYALGTGTTEAFF.

This chain links TRBV7-9 with TRBJ1-3; D might be TRBD1 (5 bases). The CDR3 is 13 amino acids. The V and J ends lost 7 bases and 7 bases respectively, with 14 bases between them. Germline loops: CDR1 SEHNR, CDR2 FQNEAQ (reference sequence). CDR3 DNA: TGTGCCAGCACCGGGGCTTCGCGGAACACCATATATTTT. As protein: CASTGASRNTIYF.

The chain carries TRBV27 and TRBJ1-2; 9 bases fit TRBD1. Trimming at V came to 8 bases and at J to 2 bases, leaving 6 bases not matched to a gene. CDR1 is MNHEY, CDR2 SMNVEV, per germline (reference sequence). The CDR3 contains 14 residues. CDR3 sequence (DNA): TGTGCCAGCTCGTCCGGGACAGGGAACTATGGCTACACCTTC. Its translation is CASSSGTGNYGYTF.

As regards this clone: Other DNA sequences in the same sample also yield this CDR3. This sequence joins TRBV10-3 and TRBJ2-3, with 7 bases fitting TRBD2. Trimming took 4 bases from V and 0 from J; bases not matched to a gene: 1. This CDR3 contains 14 residues. CDR1 is ENHRY, CDR2 SYGVKD, per germline. Written as DNA, the CDR3 is TGTGCCATCAGTGTCGGGGGGAGCACAGATACGCAGTATTTT. This encodes CAISVGGSTDTQYF.

V usage is TRBV29-1 and J usage is TRBJ2-7; 7 nucleotides match TRBD1. Germline V CDR1 and CDR2: SQVTM, ANQGSEA. With V trimmed by 5 bases and J by 5 bases, 6 bases remained unmatched. The length of the CDR3 is 12 residues. The CDR3 sequence: CSVLGQENEQYF. The CDR3 coding sequence is TGCAGCGTTTTAGGACAGGAGAACGAGCAGTACTTC.

V gene TRBV21-1 combines with J gene TRBJ2-7; TRBD1, the table's D call, was not compared with the DNA. TRBV21-1 is a listed pseudogene. The CDR3 covers 18 residues. CDR3 coding DNA: TGTGCCAGCACCCCGGCCTTTACCACAGGGGTGCCATCCTACGAGCAGTACTTC. Translated, it gives CASTPAFTTGVPSYEQYF.

The V call is TRBV18, the J call TRBJ1-1; 7 nucleotides line up with TRBD1. CDR1 and CDR2 from the germline V gene are KGHSH and LQKENI. CDR3 length: 13 amino acids. V trimming: 3 bases; J trimming: 7 bases; junction bases outside the gene matches: 5. The CDR3 reads CASSPRGHGEAFF. The CDR3 DNA sequence: TGTGCCAGCTCACCGAGGGGGCACGGTGAAGCTTTCTTT.

This clone was found a few times. This chain connects TRBV5-5 to TRBJ1-4, with D possibly TRBD1 on 5 matching bases. With 0 bases removed from V and 6 bases from J, the gap between germline ends came to 12 bases. This CDR3 contains 15 residues. Germline V lookup: CDR1 SGHKS, CDR2 YYEKEE (reference sequence). CDR3 region: CASSLVGGGDEKLFF. CDR3 DNA sequence: TGTGCCAGCAGCTTGGTTGGCGGGGGAGATGAAAAACTGTTTTTT.

The chain joins TRBV10-1 to TRBJ1-5, with D unresolved. Looked up from germline, CDR1 is WNHNN and CDR2 is SYGVQD (reference sequence). This CDR3 is built from 13 residues. Trimming took off 8 bases at V and 0 bases at J, with 8 bases between the two ends. The CDR3 loop reads CASASGSNQPQHF. In DNA form, the CDR3 reads TGCGCCAGCGCCTCGGGTAGCAATCAGCCCCAGCATTTT.

The chain recombines TRBV5-4 with TRBJ2-1, with a weak D call TRBD2 (7 bases). The CDR3 has 13 residues. Trimming left V 6 bases short and J 7 bases short, with 14 bases between. Per germline, CDR1 SGHNT and CDR2 YYREEE (reference sequence). For the CDR3, the DNA is TGTGCCAGCATCTCGGAGGGGGGGAATGAGCAGTTCTTC. This translates into CASISEGGNEQFF.

The V gene is TRBV5-6, the J gene TRBJ2-7; TRBD1 is a possible D gene (6 bases). Germline CDR1 reads SGHDT; CDR2 reads YYEEEE. V gave up 4 bases and J gave up 5 bases, with 13 bases separating them. CDR3 size: 13 residues. CDR3 bases: TGTGCCAGCAGCCTCAGGGGACGAGACGAGCAGTACTTC. This encodes CASSLRGRDEQYF.

The V gene is TRBV7-9, the J gene TRBJ1-6; D not certain. Germline-derived CDR1 and CDR2 are SEHNR and FQNEAQ (reference sequence). The CDR3 runs 11 residues. The V end was cut by 6 bases, the J end by 7 bases, with 4 bases between. This CDR3 reads CASSMNSPLHF. The CDR3, as DNA: TGTGCCAGCAGTATGAATTCACCCCTCCACTTT.

This clone was seen just once. V and J are TRBV6-6 and TRBJ2-1; D perhaps matches TRBD1 (6 bases). The CDR3 contains 12 residues. Trimming removed 8 bases at V and 7 bases at J, with 12 bases between. Per germline, CDR1 MNHNY and CDR2 SVGAGI (reference sequence). CDR3 sequence: CASGQNRNEQFF. The CDR3 nucleotides read TGTGCCAGCGGACAGAACCGGAATGAGCAGTTCTTC.

This chain links TRBV4-3 with TRBJ2-7, with TRBD1 as a possible D gene (5 bases). This CDR3 spans 15 amino acids. Trimming removed 0 bases from V and 4 bases from J, with 13 bases in between. Germline CDR1 reads LGHNA; CDR2 reads YSLEER. DNA of the CDR3: TGCGCCAGCAGCCAAGAAAAAGTCAGGGTGTACGAGCAGTACTTC. It codes for CASSQEKVRVYEQYF.

There are a few counts of this clone. The rearrangement links TRBV29-1 to TRBJ2-5, with 12 bases aligning to TRBD2. Trimming cost V 6 bases and J 5 bases; bases outside gene matches: 7. Germline CDR1 SQVTM, CDR2 ANQGSEA. This CDR3 has 14 residues. The CDR3 nucleotides are TGCAGCGTCACGACTAGCGGGGGTCCGGAGACCCAGTACTTC. It is translated as CSVTTSGGPETQYF.

The chain recombines TRBV5-5 with TRBJ1-1; 7 positions match TRBD1. The CDR3 sequence is 14 residues long. Looked up from germline, CDR1 is SGHKS and CDR2 is YYEKEE (reference sequence). The trim removed 3 bases at V and 5 bases at J, leaving 7 bases unmatched. This CDR3 reads CASSSRGEVTEAFF. CDR3 sequence (DNA): TGTGCCAGCAGCTCCAGGGGGGAGGTGACTGAAGCTTTCTTT.

The chain links TRBV4-1 to TRBJ1-6, with TRBD1 identical over 12 bases. Unmatched junction bases numbered 10, after V lost 4 bases and J lost 0 bases. The germline CDR1 and CDR2 sequences are MGHRA and YSYEKL. This CDR3 has 20 amino acids. The CDR3 DNA is TGCGCCAGCAGCCCAAAGTCGGGACAGGGGGCCGTCTCCTATAATTCACCCCTCCACTTT. This translates into CASSPKSGQGAVSYNSPLHF.

The chain joins TRBV7-2 to TRBJ1-5, with unresolved D. CDR1 and CDR2 (germline): SGHTA, FQGNSA. The CDR3 is 13 amino acids. Deletions cut 1 base from V and 8 bases from J, with 9 bases between. The DNA for the CDR3 is TGTGCCAGCAGCTTAGTACGCGCCGAGCCCCAGCATTTT. Its translation: CASSLVRAEPQHF.

CDR3 residues: CASRGPSGTGGFF. In nucleotides, the CDR3 is TGTGCCAGCAGAGGACCTTCCGGGACAGGGGGATTCTTC. The rearrangement joins TRBV12-3 or TRBV12-4 to TRBJ2-1; 11 positions match TRBD1. This CDR3 spans 13 amino acids. V trimming: 6 bases; J trimming: 16 bases; junction bases outside the gene matches: 11.

This chain links TRBV7-6 with TRBJ1-1; D is unclear. V lost 1 base and J lost 5, with 17 bases in between. Germline assignment: CDR1 SGHVS and CDR2 FNYEAQ. The CDR3 is 16 amino acids. The CDR3 nucleotides are TGTGCCAGCAGCTTAGTAGGAGGTGAGGAGGAGACTGAAGCTTTCTTT. Its protein product is CASSLVGGEEETEAFF.